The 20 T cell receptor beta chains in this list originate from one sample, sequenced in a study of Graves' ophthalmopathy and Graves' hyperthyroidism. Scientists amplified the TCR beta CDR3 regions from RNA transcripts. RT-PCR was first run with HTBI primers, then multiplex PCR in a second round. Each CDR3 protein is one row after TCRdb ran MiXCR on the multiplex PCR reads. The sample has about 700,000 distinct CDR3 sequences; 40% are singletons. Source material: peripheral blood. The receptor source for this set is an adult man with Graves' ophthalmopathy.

CDR3 region: CSSPGTKETQYF. The CDR3 bases are TGCAGCTCCCCGGGAACCAAAGAGACCCAGTACTTC. This chain links TRBV29-1 with TRBJ2-5, with D tentatively TRBD2 (5 bases). Germline V lookup: CDR1 SQVTM, CDR2 ANQGSEA. The V end lost 8 bases, the J end lost 3 bases, and 13 bases lay between the germline ends. The CDR3 has 12 residues.

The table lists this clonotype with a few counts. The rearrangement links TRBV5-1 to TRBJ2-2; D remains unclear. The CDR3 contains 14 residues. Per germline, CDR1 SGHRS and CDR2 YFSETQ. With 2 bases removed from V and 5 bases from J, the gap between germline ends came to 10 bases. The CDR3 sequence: CASSLLVETGELFF. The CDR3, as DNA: TGCGCCAGCAGCTTATTGGTAGAGACCGGGGAGCTGTTTTTT.

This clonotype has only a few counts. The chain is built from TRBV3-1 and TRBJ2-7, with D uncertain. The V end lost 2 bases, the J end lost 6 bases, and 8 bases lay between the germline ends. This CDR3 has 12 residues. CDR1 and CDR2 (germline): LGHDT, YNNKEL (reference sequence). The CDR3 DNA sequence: TGTGCCAGCAGCCAATTCTCAAGCGAGCAGTACTTC. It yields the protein CASSQFSSEQYF.

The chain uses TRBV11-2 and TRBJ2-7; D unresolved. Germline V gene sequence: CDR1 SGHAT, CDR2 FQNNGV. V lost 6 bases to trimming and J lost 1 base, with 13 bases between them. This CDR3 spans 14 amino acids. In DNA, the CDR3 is TGTGCCAGCAGTGTGACGGAGCTTTCCTACGAGCAGTACTTC. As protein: CASSVTELSYEQYF.

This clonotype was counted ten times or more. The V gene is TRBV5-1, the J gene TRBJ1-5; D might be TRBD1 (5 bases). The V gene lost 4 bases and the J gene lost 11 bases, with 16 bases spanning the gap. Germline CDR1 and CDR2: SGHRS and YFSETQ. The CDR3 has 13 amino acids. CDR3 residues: CASSAGTSGTQHF. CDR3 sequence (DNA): TGCGCCAGCAGCGCGGGGACCTCTGGGACCCAGCATTTT.

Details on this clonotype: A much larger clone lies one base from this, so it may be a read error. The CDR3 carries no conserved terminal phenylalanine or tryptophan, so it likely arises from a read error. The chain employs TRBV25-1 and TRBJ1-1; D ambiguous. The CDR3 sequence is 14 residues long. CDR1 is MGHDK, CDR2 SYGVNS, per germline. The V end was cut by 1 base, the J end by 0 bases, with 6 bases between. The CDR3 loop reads CASSEFGMNTEAFL. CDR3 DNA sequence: TGTGCCAGCAGTGAATTTGGCATGAACACTGAAGCTTTCCTT.

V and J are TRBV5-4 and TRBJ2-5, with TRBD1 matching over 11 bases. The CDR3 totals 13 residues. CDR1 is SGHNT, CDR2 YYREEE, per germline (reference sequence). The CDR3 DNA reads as TGTACCAACAGGGACAGGGGGCAAGAGACCCAGTACTTC. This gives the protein CTNRDRGQETQYF.

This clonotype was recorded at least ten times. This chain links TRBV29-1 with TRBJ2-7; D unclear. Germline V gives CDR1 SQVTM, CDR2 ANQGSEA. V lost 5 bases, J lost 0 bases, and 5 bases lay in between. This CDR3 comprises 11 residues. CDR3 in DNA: TGCAGCGTTCGTAGCTCCTACGAGCAGTACTTC. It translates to CSVRSSYEQYF.

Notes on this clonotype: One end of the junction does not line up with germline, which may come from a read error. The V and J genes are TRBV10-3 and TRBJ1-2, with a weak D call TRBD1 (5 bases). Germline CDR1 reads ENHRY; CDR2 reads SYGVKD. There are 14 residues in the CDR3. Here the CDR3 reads CASSLRPGPYGYTF. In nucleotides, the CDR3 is TGTGCCAGCAGTTTGCGACCGGGACCCTATGGCTACACCTTC.

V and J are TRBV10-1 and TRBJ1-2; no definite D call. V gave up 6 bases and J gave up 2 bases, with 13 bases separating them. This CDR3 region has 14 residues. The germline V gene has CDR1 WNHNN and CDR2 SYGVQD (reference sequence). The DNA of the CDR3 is TGCGCCAGCAGCTCACCCACCCAGAACTATGGCTACACCTTC. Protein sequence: CASSSPTQNYGYTF.

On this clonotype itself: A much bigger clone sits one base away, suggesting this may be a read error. In DNA, the CDR3 is TGCAGTACTAGAGTGGGGTCACCCCTCCACTTT. Translated: CSTRVGSPLHF. V usage is TRBV20-1 and J usage is TRBJ1-6; no firm D call. Germline V gene lookup returns CDR1 DFQATT and CDR2 SNEGSKA (reference sequence). The CDR3 extends over 11 amino acids.

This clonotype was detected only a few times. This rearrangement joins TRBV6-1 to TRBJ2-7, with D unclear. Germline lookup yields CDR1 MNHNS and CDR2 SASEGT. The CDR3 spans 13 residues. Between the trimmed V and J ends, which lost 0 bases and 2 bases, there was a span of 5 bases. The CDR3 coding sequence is TGTGCCAGCAGTGAAGCGCGCGCCTACGAGCAGTACTTC. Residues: CASSEARAYEQYF.

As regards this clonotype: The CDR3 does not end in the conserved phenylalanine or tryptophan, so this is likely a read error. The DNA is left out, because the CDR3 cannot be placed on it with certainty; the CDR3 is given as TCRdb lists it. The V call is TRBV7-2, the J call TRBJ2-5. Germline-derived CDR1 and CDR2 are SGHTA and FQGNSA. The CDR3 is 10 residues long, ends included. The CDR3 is CASSLGPTYT.

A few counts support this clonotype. CDR3 sequence reads: CASSESSAEQYF. As DNA, the CDR3 is TGCGCCAGCAGTGAGTCTTCTGCCGAGCAGTACTTC. The chain recombines TRBV10-2 with TRBJ2-7, with unresolved D. Trimming took 0 bases from V and 6 from J, leaving 6 bases between them. This CDR3 contains 12 residues. The germline V gene encodes CDR1 WSHSY and CDR2 SAAADI.

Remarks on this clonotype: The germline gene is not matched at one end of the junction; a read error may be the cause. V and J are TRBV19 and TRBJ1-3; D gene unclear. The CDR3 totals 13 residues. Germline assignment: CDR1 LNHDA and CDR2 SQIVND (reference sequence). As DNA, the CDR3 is TGTGCCAGTAGTATCAACTCTGGAAACACCATGTATTTT. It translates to CASSINSGNTMYF.

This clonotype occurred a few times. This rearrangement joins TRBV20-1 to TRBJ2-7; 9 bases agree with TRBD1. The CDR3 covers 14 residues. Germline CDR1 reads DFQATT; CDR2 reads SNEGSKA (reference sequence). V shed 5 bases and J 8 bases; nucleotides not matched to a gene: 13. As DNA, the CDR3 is TGCAGTGCTCTTGAGGGGACAGGGATACCAAAGCAGTACTTC. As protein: CSALEGTGIPKQYF.

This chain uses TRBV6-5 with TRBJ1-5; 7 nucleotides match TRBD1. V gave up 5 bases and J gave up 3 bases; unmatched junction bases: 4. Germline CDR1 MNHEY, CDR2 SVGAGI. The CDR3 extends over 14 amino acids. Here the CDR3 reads CASSGGTDNQPQHF. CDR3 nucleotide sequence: TGTGCCAGCAGTGGAGGGACAGACAATCAGCCCCAGCATTTT.

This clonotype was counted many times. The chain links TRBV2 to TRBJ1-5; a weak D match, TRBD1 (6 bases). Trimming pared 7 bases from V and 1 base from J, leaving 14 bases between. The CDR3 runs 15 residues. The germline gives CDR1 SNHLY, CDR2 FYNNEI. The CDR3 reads CASTTHQGSNQPQHF. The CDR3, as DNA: TGTGCCAGCACAACACATCAGGGGAGCAATCAGCCCCAGCATTTT.

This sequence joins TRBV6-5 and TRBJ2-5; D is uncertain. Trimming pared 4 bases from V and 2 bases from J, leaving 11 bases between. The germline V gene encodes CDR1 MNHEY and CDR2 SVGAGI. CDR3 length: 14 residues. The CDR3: CASSCVQEQETQYF. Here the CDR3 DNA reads TGTGCCAGCAGTTGTGTGCAGGAACAAGAGACCCAGTACTTC.

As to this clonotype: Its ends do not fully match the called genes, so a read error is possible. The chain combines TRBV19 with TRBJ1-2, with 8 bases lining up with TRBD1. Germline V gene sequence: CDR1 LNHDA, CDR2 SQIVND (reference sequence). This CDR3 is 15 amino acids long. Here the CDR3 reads CASSPRRETGVGYAF. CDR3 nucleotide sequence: TGTGCCAGTAGTCCAAGAAGAGAGACAGGGGTCGGCTACGCCTTC.